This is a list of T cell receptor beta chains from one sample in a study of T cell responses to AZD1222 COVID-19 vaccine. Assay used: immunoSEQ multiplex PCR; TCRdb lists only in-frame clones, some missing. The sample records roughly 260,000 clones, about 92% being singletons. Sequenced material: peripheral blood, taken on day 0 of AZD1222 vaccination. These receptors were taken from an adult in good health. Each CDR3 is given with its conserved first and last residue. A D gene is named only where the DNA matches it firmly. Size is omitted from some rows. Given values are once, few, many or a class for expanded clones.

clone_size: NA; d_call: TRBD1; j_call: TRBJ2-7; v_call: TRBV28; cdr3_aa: CASSSPGQGGYEQYF; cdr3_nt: TGTGCCAGCAGTTCTCCGGGACAGGGTGGCTACGAGCAGTACTTC
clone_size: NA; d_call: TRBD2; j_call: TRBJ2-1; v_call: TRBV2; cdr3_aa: CASSESVAGPNEQFF; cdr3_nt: TGTGCCAGCAGTGAATCGGTAGCGGGGCCAAATGAGCAGTTCTTC
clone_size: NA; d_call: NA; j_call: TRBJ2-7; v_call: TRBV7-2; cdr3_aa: CASSLWGMSYEQYF; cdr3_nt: TGTGCCAGCAGCTTGTGGGGGATGTCCTACGAGCAGTACTTC
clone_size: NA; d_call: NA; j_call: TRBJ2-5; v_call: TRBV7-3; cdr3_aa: CASSSGFGETQYF; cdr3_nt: TGTGCCAGCAGCTCAGGGTTCGGGGAGACCCAGTACTTC
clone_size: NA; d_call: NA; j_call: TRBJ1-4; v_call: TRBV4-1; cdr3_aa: CASSQDGSRDEKLFF; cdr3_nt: TGCGCCAGCAGCCAAGATGGAAGCCGCGATGAAAAACTGTTTTTT
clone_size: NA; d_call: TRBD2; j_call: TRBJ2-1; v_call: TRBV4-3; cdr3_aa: CASSSGLAYYNEQFF; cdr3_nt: TGCGCCAGCAGCTCGGGACTAGCCTACTACAATGAGCAGTTCTTC
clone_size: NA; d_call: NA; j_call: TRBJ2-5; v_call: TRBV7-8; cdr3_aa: CASSLVGGIETQYF; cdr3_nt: TGTGCCAGCAGCTTAGTTGGGGGGATAGAGACCCAGTACTTC
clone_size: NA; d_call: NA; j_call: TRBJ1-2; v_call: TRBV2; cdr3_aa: CASSALRQTLANYGYTF; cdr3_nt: TGTGCCAGCAGTGCCCTAAGGCAGACTTTAGCTAACTATGGCTACACCTTC
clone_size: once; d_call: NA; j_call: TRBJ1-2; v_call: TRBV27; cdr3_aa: CASSLRGGNGYTF; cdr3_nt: TGTGCCAGCAGTTTACGGGGGGGAAATGGCTACACCTTC
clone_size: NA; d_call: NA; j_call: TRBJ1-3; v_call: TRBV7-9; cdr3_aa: CAGRRGSGNTIYF; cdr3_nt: TGTGCCGGCAGGAGGGGGTCCGGAAACACCATATATTTT
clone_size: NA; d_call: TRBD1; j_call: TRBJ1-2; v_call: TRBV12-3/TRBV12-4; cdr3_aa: CASTAGGDYGYTF; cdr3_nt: TGTGCCAGCACCGCAGGGGGCGACTATGGCTACACCTTC
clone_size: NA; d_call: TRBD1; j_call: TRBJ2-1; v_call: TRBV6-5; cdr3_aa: CASTLGTGTENEQFF; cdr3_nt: TGTGCCAGCACCCTAGGGACAGGGACGGAAAATGAGCAGTTCTTC
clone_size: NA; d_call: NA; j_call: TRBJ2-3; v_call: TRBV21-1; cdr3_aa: CASSKAHGIPGAADTQYF; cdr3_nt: TGTGCCAGCAGCAAAGCCCATGGAATACCGGGGGCAGCAGATACGCAGTATTTT
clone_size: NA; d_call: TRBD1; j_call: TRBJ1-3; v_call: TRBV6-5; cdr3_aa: CASSRTGGNTIYF; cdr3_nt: TGTGCCAGCAGCCGGACAGGGGGAAACACCATATATTTT
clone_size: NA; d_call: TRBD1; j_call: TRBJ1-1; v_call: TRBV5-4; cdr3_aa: CASSSQGARTEAFF; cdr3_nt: TGTGCCAGCAGCTCCCAGGGGGCGAGGACTGAAGCTTTCTTT
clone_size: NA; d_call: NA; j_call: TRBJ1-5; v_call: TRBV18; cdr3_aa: CASSPGQSGQPQHF; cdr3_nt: TGTGCCAGCTCACCTGGACAGTCTGGTCAGCCCCAGCATTTT
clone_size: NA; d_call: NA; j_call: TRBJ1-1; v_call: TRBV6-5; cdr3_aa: CAVETDAGTEAFF; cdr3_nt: TGTGCGGTAGAGACAGACGCGGGAACTGAAGCTTTCTTT
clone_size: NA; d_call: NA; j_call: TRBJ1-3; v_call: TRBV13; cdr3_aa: CASSPGREPGNTIYF; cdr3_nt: TGTGCCAGCAGCCCCGGGAGGGAACCTGGAAACACCATATATTTT
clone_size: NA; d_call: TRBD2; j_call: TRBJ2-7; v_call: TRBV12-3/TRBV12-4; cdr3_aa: CASSLGGRGEQYF; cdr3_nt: TGTGCCAGCAGTTTGGGCGGGAGGGGCGAGCAGTACTTC
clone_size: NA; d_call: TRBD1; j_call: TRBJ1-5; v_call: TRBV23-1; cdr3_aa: CASSLGTGGLKPQPQHF; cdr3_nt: TGCGCCAGCAGTCTAGGGACAGGGGGCCTAAAACCCCAGCCCCAGCATTTT
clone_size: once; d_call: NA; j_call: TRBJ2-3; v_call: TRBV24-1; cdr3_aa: CATEGPLAQYF; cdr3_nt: TGTGCCACCGAGGGGCCCTTGGCGCAGTATTTT
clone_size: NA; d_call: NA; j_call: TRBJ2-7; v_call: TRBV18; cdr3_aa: CASSPATAPYEQYF; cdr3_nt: TGTGCCAGCTCACCGGCAACGGCGCCCTACGAGCAGTACTTC
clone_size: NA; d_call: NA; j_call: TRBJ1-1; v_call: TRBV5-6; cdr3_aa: CASSLTGRTEAFF; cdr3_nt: TGTGCCAGCAGCTTGACAGGGCGGACTGAAGCTTTCTTT
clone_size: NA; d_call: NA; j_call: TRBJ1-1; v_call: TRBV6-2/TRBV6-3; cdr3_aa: CASSYSSSEAFF; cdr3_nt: TGTGCCAGCAGTTACTCGTCAAGTGAAGCTTTCTTT
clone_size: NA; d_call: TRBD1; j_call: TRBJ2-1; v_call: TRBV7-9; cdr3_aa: CASSRLAGGYEQFF; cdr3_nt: TGTGCCAGCAGCCGTCTCGCAGGGGGCTATGAGCAGTTCTTC
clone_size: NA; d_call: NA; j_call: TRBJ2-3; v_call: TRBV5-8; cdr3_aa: CASSYWTRRFTDTQYF; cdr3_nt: TGTGCCAGCAGCTACTGGACAAGACGTTTCACAGATACGCAGTATTTT
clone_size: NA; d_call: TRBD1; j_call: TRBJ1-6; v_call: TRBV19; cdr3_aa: CASTDRDRGNSPLHF; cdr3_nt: TGTGCCAGTACCGACCGGGACAGGGGTAATTCACCCCTCCACTTT
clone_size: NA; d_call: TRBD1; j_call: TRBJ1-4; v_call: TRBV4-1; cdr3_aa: CASSQDGQGGEKLFF; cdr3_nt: TGCGCCAGCAGCCAAGATGGGCAGGGGGGGGAAAAACTGTTTTTT
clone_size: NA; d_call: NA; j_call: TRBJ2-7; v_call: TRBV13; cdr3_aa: CASSTGLYEQYF; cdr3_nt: TGTGCCAGCAGCACGGGGCTTTACGAGCAGTACTTC
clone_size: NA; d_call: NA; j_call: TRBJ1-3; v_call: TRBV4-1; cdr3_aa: CASSQGLWGAGGNTIYF; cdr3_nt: TGCGCCAGCAGCCAAGGATTGTGGGGGGCCGGAGGAAACACCATATATTTT
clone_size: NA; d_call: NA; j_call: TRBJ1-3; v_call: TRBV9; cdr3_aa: CASSVRGSGNTIYF; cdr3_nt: TGTGCCAGCAGCGTAAGGGGGTCCGGAAACACCATATATTTT
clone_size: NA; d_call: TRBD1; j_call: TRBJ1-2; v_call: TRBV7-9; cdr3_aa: CASSLVLGQNNYGYTF; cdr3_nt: TGTGCCAGCAGCTTAGTATTGGGACAGAATAACTATGGCTACACCTTC
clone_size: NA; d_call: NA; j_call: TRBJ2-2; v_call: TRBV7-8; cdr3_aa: CASSLRRGYTGELFF; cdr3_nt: TGTGCCAGCAGCTTACGAAGGGGATACACCGGGGAGCTGTTTTTT
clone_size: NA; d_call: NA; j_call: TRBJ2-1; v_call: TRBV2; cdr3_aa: CASRGSADEQFF; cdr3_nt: TGTGCCAGCAGAGGTAGCGCAGATGAGCAGTTCTTC
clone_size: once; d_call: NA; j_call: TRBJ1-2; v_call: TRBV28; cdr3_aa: CASRKSGTREGYTF; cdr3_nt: TGTGCCAGCAGGAAATCCGGGACTCGGGAGGGCTACACCTTC
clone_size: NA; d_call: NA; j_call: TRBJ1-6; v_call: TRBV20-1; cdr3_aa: CSAHPPLHF; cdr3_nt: TGCAGTGCGCATCCACCCCTCCACTTT
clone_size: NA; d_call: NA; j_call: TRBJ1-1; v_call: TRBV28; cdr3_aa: CASSLAKNTEAFF; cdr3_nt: TGTGCCAGCAGTTTGGCGAAGAACACTGAAGCTTTCTTT
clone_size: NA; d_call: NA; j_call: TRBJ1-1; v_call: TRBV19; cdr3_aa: CASSPRGLGTEAFF; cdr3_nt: TGTGCCAGTAGTCCCCGCGGGCTTGGCACTGAAGCTTTCTTT
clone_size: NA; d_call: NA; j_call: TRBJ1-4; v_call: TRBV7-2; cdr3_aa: CASSLALWGAYLFF; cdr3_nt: TGTGCCAGCAGCTTAGCGTTATGGGGGGCTTATCTGTTTTTT
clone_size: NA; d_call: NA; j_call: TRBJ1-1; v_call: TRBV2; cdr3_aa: CASTSQGGNTEAFF; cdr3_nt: TGTGCCAGCACCTCACAGGGAGGGAACACTGAAGCTTTCTTT
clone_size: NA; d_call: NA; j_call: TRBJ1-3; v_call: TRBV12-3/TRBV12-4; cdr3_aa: CASSLIGNTIYF; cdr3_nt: TGTGCCAGCAGTCTAATTGGAAACACCATATATTTT
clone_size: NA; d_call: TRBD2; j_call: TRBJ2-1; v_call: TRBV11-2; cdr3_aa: CASNSGLYNEQFF; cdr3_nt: TGTGCCAGCAATAGCGGGTTGTACAATGAGCAGTTCTTC
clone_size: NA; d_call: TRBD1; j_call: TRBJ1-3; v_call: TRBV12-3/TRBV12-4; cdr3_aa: CASSPQGDF; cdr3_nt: TGTGCCAGCAGTCCCCAGGGGGATTTT
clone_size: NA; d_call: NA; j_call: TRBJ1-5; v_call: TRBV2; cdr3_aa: CASRGRINQPQHF; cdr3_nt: TGTGCCAGCAGGGGACGGATTAATCAGCCCCAGCATTTT
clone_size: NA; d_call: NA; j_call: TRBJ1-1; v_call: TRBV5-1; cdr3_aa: CASSLEQNTEAFF; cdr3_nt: TGCGCCAGCAGCTTGGAACAAAACACTGAAGCTTTCTTT